The 17 T cell receptor beta chains below all came from one sample that was sequenced in a study of shared clonotypes between healthy human individuals. Using immunoSEQ multiplex PCR, the repertoire was profiled, and TCRdb retains in-frame clones only, with some absent. The profile shows 1.5 million to 2.5 million clones, about 95% of them singletons. Terminally differentiated effector memory CD45RA+ cells were left out of the naive CD8 fraction, which was CD45RO-negative and positively selected for CCR7. Sequencing input: naive CD8+ T cells sorted from blood. These receptors were taken from a man aged 18 to 35 in good health.

The chain recombines TRBV6-5 with TRBJ1-4, with 7 bases identical to TRBD1. Germline values: CDR1 MNHEY, CDR2 SVGAGI. The V gene end was trimmed by 6 bases and the J gene end by 4 bases; junction bases not matched to a gene: 5. The CDR3 has 14 amino acids. This chain's CDR3 is CASSPGTDNEKLFF. CDR3 coding DNA: TGTGCCAGCAGCCCCGGGACAGATAATGAAAAACTGTTTTTT.

J is TRBJ2-7 and V is TRBV6-6; D is uncertain. The CDR3 extends over 13 amino acids. The V gene lost 5 bases and the J gene lost 3 bases, with 11 bases spanning the gap. CDR1 and CDR2 (germline): MNHNY, SVGAGI (reference sequence). The CDR3 loop reads CASSSAPDYEQYF. CDR3 bases: TGTGCCAGCAGTAGTGCCCCGGACTACGAGCAGTACTTC.

This chain joins TRBV29-1 and TRBJ2-3; TRBD2 aligns across 13 bases. The CDR3 spans 14 residues. Trimming at V came to 7 bases and at J to 6 bases, leaving 7 bases not matched to a gene. From germline, CDR1 is SQVTM and CDR2 ANQGSEA. The CDR3 loop is CSARGLAGYDTQYF. DNA for the CDR3: TGCAGCGCCAGGGGACTAGCGGGGTACGATACGCAGTATTTT.

The rearrangement links TRBV27 to TRBJ2-7, with 10 bases that match TRBD2. Unmatched junction bases numbered 2, after V lost 5 bases and J lost 1 base. The CDR3 runs 14 residues. In germline, CDR1 is MNHEY, CDR2 SMNVEV (reference sequence). CDR3 in amino acids: CASSGTSDSYEQYF. The CDR3 DNA reads as TGTGCCAGCAGTGGGACTAGCGATTCCTACGAGCAGTACTTC.

The V and J genes are TRBV7-6 and TRBJ2-7; D possibly uses TRBD1 or TRBD2 (5 bases each). Trimming removed 1 base from V and 6 bases from J, with 7 bases in between. The germline CDR1 and CDR2 sequences are SGHVS and FNYEAQ. The CDR3 runs to 12 residues. The CDR3 loop is CASSLEGSEQYF. The CDR3 nucleotides are TGTGCCAGCAGCTTAGAGGGGAGCGAGCAGTACTTC.

The V gene is TRBV27, the J gene TRBJ2-2; D is unresolved. The CDR3 has 13 amino acids. V was cut by 5 bases and J by 8 bases, with 12 bases left in between. Looked up from germline, CDR1 is MNHEY and CDR2 is SMNVEV (reference sequence). The CDR3 DNA follows: TGTGCCAGCAGTGGCAGCCTTGTAGGGGAGCTGTTTTTT. It codes for CASSGSLVGELFF.

The rearrangement links TRBV6-6 to TRBJ2-3; possibly TRBD1 or TRBD2 for D (5 bases each). CDR1 is MNHNY and CDR2 is SVGAGI in the germline V gene (reference sequence). The CDR3 sequence is 14 residues long. Trimming cost V 2 bases and J 0 bases, with 6 bases left between them. CDR3 sequence reads: CASSYRDSTDTQYF. CDR3 bases: TGTGCCAGCAGTTACAGGGACAGCACAGATACGCAGTATTTT.

The chain has TRBV7-8 and TRBJ1-5; D gene uncertain. The germline V and J ends were trimmed by 1 base and 7 bases, with 8 bases remaining between them. Germline V gives CDR1 SGHVS, CDR2 FQNEAQ. The CDR3 consists of 13 residues. The CDR3 here is CASSLDLGQPQHF. CDR3 sequence (DNA): TGTGCCAGCAGCTTAGACCTAGGACAGCCCCAGCATTTT.

This clone came up once. The V call is TRBV6-6, the J call TRBJ2-7, with TRBD2 identical over 8 bases. Germline V lookup: CDR1 MNHNY, CDR2 SVGAGI (reference sequence). The length of the CDR3 is 13 residues. The V and J ends lost 7 bases and 7 bases, in that order; junction bases with no gene match: 9. CDR3 protein: CASTSGSILEQYF. In nucleotides, the CDR3 is TGTGCCAGCACTAGCGGGTCGATATTGGAGCAGTACTTC.

The chain links TRBV27 to TRBJ2-7; tentatively, D is TRBD1 (6 bases). Germline V gives CDR1 MNHEY, CDR2 SMNVEV (reference sequence). The CDR3 extends over 15 amino acids. V shed 2 bases and J shed 7 bases, with 18 bases lying between them. CDR3 sequence (DNA): TGTGCCAGCAGTTTAAGCGCCGATTCAGGGGTAGAGCAGTACTTC. As protein: CASSLSADSGVEQYF.

The V gene is TRBV7-8, the J gene TRBJ2-7, with D unclear. V was shortened by 0 bases and J by 0 bases, with 12 bases between the two germline ends. CDR1 SGHVS and CDR2 FQNEAQ come from the germline V gene. The CDR3 is made up of 16 amino acids. CDR3 DNA: TGTGCCAGCAGCTTAGCGCACTCCCTCCTCTCCTACGAGCAGTACTTC. Translated, it gives CASSLAHSLLSYEQYF. The full variable domain, rest sourced from reference TRBV7-8 and TRBJ2-7, is GAGVSQSPRYKVAKRGQDVALRCDPISGHVSLFWYQQALGQGPEFLTYFQNEAQLDKSGLPSDRFFAERPEGSVSTLKIQRTQQEDSAVYLCASSLAHSLLSYEQYFGPGTRLTVT.

The CDR3 DNA is TGTGCCAGCAGCGCCACCCTCCCGGGGGAGCAGTACTTC. The encoded protein is CASSATLPGEQYF. This chain links TRBV7-2 with TRBJ2-7; perhaps TRBD2 as D (5 bases). Germline values: CDR1 SGHTA, CDR2 FQGNSA. Trimming cost V 5 bases and J 7 bases, with 15 bases left between them. The length of the CDR3 is 13 residues. The whole variable domain, remainder taken from reference TRBV7-2 and TRBJ2-7, is GAGVSQSPSNKVTEKGKDVELRCDPISGHTALYWYRQSLGQGLEFLIYFQGNSAPDKSGLPSDRFSAERTGGSVSTLTIQRTQQEDSAVYLCASSATLPGEQYFGPGTRLTVT.

V is TRBV6-5 and J is TRBJ2-7; 8 bases map to TRBD2. The CDR3 sequence is 15 residues long. Germline V gene sequence: CDR1 MNHEY, CDR2 SVGAGI. Trimming removed 5 bases from V and 5 bases from J; junction bases left unmatched: 11. DNA for the CDR3: TGTGCCAGCAGTCCCGGGACTAGTAGCTTCGACGAGCAGTACTTC. It encodes CASSPGTSSFDEQYF.

The chain joins TRBV11-2 to TRBJ2-5; possible D gene TRBD1, 7 bases. The CDR3 extends over 13 amino acids. Trimming removed 4 bases at V and 4 bases at J, with 10 bases between. CDR1 and CDR2 (germline): SGHAT, FQNNGV. The CDR3 nucleotides are TGTGCCAGCAGCTCCAGGGGGGTAGAGACCCAGTACTTC. Amino acid sequence: CASSSRGVETQYF.

The rearrangement links TRBV11-2 to TRBJ2-1, with 7 bases that match TRBD2. With V trimmed by 5 bases and J by 5 bases, 18 bases remained unmatched. The germline V gene encodes CDR1 SGHAT and CDR2 FQNNGV. The CDR3 runs 18 residues. Written as DNA, the CDR3 is TGTGCCAGCAGCCCGCCCTTTGGGGGAGGGCCCCAGAACAATGAGCAGTTCTTC. This sequence encodes CASSPPFGGGPQNNEQFF.

To note about this clone: This specimen includes other DNA sequences encoding the same CDR3. This chain joins TRBV7-2 and TRBJ2-3; D remains ambiguous. Germline V gene lookup returns CDR1 SGHTA and CDR2 FQGNSA. The CDR3 spans 13 residues. Trimming removed 5 bases from V and 0 bases from J, with 6 bases in between. The CDR3 nucleotides are TGTGCCAGCAGCCTACTGAGCACAGATACGCAGTATTTT. Its protein is CASSLLSTDTQYF.

In this sample, this clone turned up once. The genes are TRBV5-4 and TRBJ2-5; 7 bases line up with TRBD2. V gave up 4 bases and J gave up 5 bases; unmatched junction bases: 11. The CDR3 runs to 15 residues. Germline CDR1 is SGHNT and CDR2 is YYREEE (reference sequence). DNA for the CDR3: TGTGCCAGCAGCACCGGACTAGAAACAATGGAGACCCAGTACTTC. Translation gives CASSTGLETMETQYF.